This T cell receptor beta chain was identified in a study of Ad26.COV2.S vaccination and SARS-CoV-2 variants. Study-level information: In the COV1001 trial, the donor was in the Ad26.COV2.S arm. Ad26.COV2.S was injected intramuscularly once or twice, 56 days apart. Study results and limitations: Reports say spike-specific CD8+ and CD4+ T cell responses covered substantial breadth after vaccination.

Turning to this clone: The target antigen is unknown.

Unmatched junction bases numbered 5, after V lost 4 bases and J lost 1 base. The germline V gene has CDR1 LGHDT and CDR2 YNNKEL (reference sequence). The CDR3 loop spans 15 amino acids. Specified treatment: around 19 received Ad26.COV2.S at low or high dose, single or two shots; roughly five received placebo; per-sample allocation not given. Day 63 following the first vaccine or placebo injection was when the samples were taken. Measured with immunoSEQ multiplex PCR; TCRdb has only the in-frame clones, and not every one. Here the sample spans under 300,000 clones, approximately 90% being singletons. The chain recombines TRBV3-1 (or the pseudogene TRBV3-2) with TRBJ2-3, with 7 nucleotides matching TRBD2. The sequenced sample was peripheral blood, obtained in a trial of Ad26.COV2.S vaccine versus placebo. The sequence came from a person aged 18-60 years who received the Ad26.COV2.S COVID-19 vaccine or a placebo. CDR3 sequence reads: CASSPGGSRTDTQYF. For the CDR3, the DNA is TGTGCCAGCAGCCCCGGGGGGTCCCGCACAGATACGCAGTATTTT.